What follows is one T cell receptor (beta chain) and its context. What it binds is unknown. These data are taken from a study of radiotherapy plus CTLA-4 blockade in lung cancer. Study results and limitations: Subsequent to radiotherapy plus ipilimumab, tumor-derived TCR clones underwent expansion in blood.

Method: immunoSEQ multiplex PCR; TCRdb's copy keeps in-frame clones and lacks some. The sample holds 90,000 to 95,000 clones, roughly 85% seen once. Trimming left V 0 bases short and J 3 bases short, with 12 bases between. Per germline, CDR1 SGHKS and CDR2 YYEKEE (reference sequence). The CDR3 is made up of 15 amino acids. Patients in the study, people with chemo-refractory metastatic non-small-cell lung cancer, received focal radiation plus ipilimumab CTLA-4 blockade. The rearrangement uses TRBV5-5 and TRBJ1-2, with no clear D. The receptor was isolated from a human donor with non-small cell lung cancer who had stable disease on radiotherapy plus ipilimumab. The material was peripheral blood, obtained from a patient treated with radiotherapy plus ipilimumab. The CDR3 reads CASSLEPRFYYGYTF. The CDR3 nucleotides are TGTGCCAGCAGCTTGGAACCGCGGTTTTACTATGGCTACACCTTC.